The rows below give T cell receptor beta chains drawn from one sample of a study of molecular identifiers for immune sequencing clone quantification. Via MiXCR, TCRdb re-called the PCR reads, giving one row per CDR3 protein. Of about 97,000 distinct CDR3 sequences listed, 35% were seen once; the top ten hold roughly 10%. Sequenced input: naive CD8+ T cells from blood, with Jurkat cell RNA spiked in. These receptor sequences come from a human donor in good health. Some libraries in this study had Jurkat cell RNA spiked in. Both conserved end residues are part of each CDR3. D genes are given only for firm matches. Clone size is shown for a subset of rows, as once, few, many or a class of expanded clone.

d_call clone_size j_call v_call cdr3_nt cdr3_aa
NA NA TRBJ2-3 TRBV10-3 TGTGCCATCAGAGAAGCGGGCCTCCCAGATACGCAGTATTTT CAIREAGLPDTQYF
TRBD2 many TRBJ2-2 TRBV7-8 TGTGCCAGCAGCCCACCTCTAGCGGGAGCCGGGGAGCTGTTTTTT CASSPPLAGAGELFF
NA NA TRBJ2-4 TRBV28 TGTGCCAGCAGACCTCTACTATGGGGCAAATACATTCAGTACTTC CASRPLLWGKYIQYF
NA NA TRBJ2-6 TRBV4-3 TGCGCCAGCAGCCAAGATCCGCTTGGTATGGGGGCCAACGTCCTGACTTTC CASSQDPLGMGANVLTF
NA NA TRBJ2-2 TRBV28 TGTGCCAGCAGTTTTGTAGGGTCCGGGGAGCTGTTTTTT CASSFVGSGELFF
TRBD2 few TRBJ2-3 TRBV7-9 TGTGCCAGCAGCTTAGCGTCCCTAGCGGACTGGAATTGGGCCTCAGATACGCAGTATTTT CASSLASLADWNWASDTQYF
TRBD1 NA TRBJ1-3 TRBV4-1 TGCGCCGGCAGCCAAGAGGGACAGGGGATTCTTGGAAACACCATATATTTT CAGSQEGQGILGNTIYF
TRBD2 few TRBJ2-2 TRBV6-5 TGTGCCAGCAGTCCGACCCGGGGGGTGGGGCGGAGGAACACCGGGGAGCTGTTTTTT CASSPTRGVGRRNTGELFF
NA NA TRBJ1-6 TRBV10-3 TGTGCCATCAGTGATGGGGGGACGTATTCACCCCACCACTTT CAISDGGTYSPHHF
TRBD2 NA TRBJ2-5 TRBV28 TGTGCCAGCAGGCGATGGACTAGCGGACGGCAAGAGACCCAGTACTTC CASRRWTSGRQETQYF
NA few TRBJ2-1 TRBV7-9 TGTGCCAGCAGCTTATTCGGGACCAACAATGAGCAGTTCTTC CASSLFGTNNEQFF
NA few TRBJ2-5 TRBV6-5 TGTGCCAGCAGTTACGGGGGTCAAGAGACCCAGTACTTC CASSYGGQETQYF
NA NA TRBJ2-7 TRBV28 TGTGCCAGCAGATTCGACCCTAGCTCCGAGCAGTACTTC CASRFDPSSEQYF
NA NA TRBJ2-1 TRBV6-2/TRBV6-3 TGTGCCAGCGGGGTGACTCTGACCTACAATGAGCAGTTCTTC CASGVTLTYNEQFF
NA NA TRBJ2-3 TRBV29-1 TGCAGCGGTGAAGATTATTACCCCGAGGGAGATACGCAGTATTTT CSGEDYYPEGDTQYF
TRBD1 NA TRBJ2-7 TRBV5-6 TGTGCCAGCAGCTTCTGGGGACAGACCCAGTACGAGCAGTACTTC CASSFWGQTQYEQYF
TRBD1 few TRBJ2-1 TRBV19 TGTGCTACTAACAGGGGGCTTGAGCAGTTCTTC CATNRGLEQFF
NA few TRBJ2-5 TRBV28 TGTGCCAGCAGTTTTTCAGGGGTGGTTGAGACCCAGTACTTC CASSFSGVVETQYF
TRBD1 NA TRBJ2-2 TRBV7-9 TGTGCCAGCAGCGTGGGGACAGGGAGAACCGTGGAGCTGTTTTTT CASSVGTGRTVELFF
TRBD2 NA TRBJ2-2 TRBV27 TGTGCCAGCATTACTAGCGGGAGTCGGGGCACCGGGGAGCTGTTTTTT CASITSGSRGTGELFF
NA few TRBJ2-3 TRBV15 TGTGCCACCTTATCCACCCGGGACATGACAGATACGCAGTATTTT CATLSTRDMTDTQYF
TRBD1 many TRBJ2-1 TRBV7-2 TGTGCCAGCAGCTTATCGGGGACAGACAATGAGCAGTTCTTC CASSLSGTDNEQFF
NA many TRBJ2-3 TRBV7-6 TGTGCCAGCAGCACGACTAGGAGAGATACGCAGTATTTT CASSTTRRDTQYF